The 25 T cell receptor beta chains reported below all come from one sample, sequenced in a study of shared clonotypes between healthy human individuals. Generated by immunoSEQ multiplex PCR, the TCRdb table keeps only in-frame clones and is missing some. The table lists about 610,000 clones, less than 98% of them singletons. The specimen sequenced was naive CD4+ T cells sorted from blood. Subset given: CD45RA+ positively selected. All receptors derive from a woman in her thirties in good health.

This chain uses TRBV4-1 with TRBJ2-7, with 11 bases aligning to TRBD2. The V gene's germline CDR1 is MGHRA and CDR2 YSYEKL. The J segment lost 7 bases and the V segment lost 3 bases, leaving 20 bases of the junction unmatched. The CDR3 sequence is 19 residues long. The DNA of the CDR3 is TGCGCCAGCAGCCACGTGGAAAGAGGGACTAGCGGTAATCTACGAGAGCAGTACTTC. Its translation is CASSHVERGTSGNLREQYF.

The V gene is TRBV10-1, the J gene TRBJ1-3; D is unresolved. There are 17 residues in the CDR3. Germline lookup yields CDR1 WNHNN and CDR2 SYGVQD (reference sequence). V was cut by 6 bases and J by 0 bases, with 18 bases left in between. CDR3 region: CASSDKAGLISGNTIYF. The CDR3 coding sequence is TGCGCCAGCAGCGATAAGGCCGGTCTCATCTCTGGAAACACCATATATTTT.

J is TRBJ1-2 and V is TRBV11-2; D might be TRBD1 (5 bases). The CDR3 runs 18 residues. The germline V and J ends were trimmed by 1 base and 1 base, with 19 bases remaining between them. Germline loops: CDR1 SGHAT, CDR2 FQNNGV. Here the CDR3 DNA reads TGTGCCAGCAGCTTAGGATATAGGGGCCCGATCATTAACTATGGCTACACCTTC. This encodes CASSLGYRGPIINYGYTF.

The CDR3 loop reads CASKPGTGVDYGYTF. CDR3 DNA sequence: TGTGCCAGTAAACCAGGGACAGGGGTCGACTATGGCTACACCTTC. The chain combines TRBV19 with TRBJ1-2; 10 bases are shared with TRBD1. V gave up 7 bases and J gave up 3 bases; unmatched junction bases: 8. From germline, CDR1 is LNHDA and CDR2 SQIVND (reference sequence). This CDR3 contains 15 residues.

The V call is TRBV7-8, the J call TRBJ2-1, with 10 bases matching TRBD2. V shed 0 bases, J shed 7 bases, and the junction held 9 bases outside the gene matches. The germline CDR1 and CDR2 sequences are SGHVS and FQNEAQ. CDR3 length equals 17 residues. The CDR3 sequence is CASSLARASGRINEQFF. The CDR3 DNA sequence: TGTGCCAGCAGCTTAGCGCGGGCTAGCGGGAGAATAAATGAGCAGTTCTTC.

This clone was seen once. The J gene is TRBJ2-1, the V gene TRBV7-2, with TRBD2 identical over 7 bases. Germline CDR1 reads SGHTA; CDR2 reads FQGNSA. The CDR3 extends over 12 amino acids. V was clipped by 10 bases and J by 7 bases; unmatched bases: 7. The CDR3 protein is CANLLAENEQFF. The CDR3 nucleotides read TGTGCCAACCTGCTAGCGGAAAATGAGCAGTTCTTC.

This clone came up once. V is TRBV28 and J is TRBJ2-3, with 7 bases identical to TRBD2. Germline values: CDR1 MDHEN, CDR2 SYDVKM. This CDR3 has 14 residues. Trimming cost V 11 bases and J 0 bases; bases outside gene matches: 8. CDR3 in amino acids: CARLSAGSTDTQYF. CDR3 DNA sequence: TGTGCCCGCCTTTCAGCGGGAAGCACAGATACGCAGTATTTT.

The chain employs TRBV18 and TRBJ2-5, with D possibly being TRBD1 or TRBD2 (5 bases each). The CDR3 totals 13 residues. The V and J ends lost 2 bases and 4 bases respectively, with 8 bases between them. Germline V gene lookup returns CDR1 KGHSH and CDR2 LQKENI. CDR3: CASSPRDVETQYF. For the CDR3, the DNA is TGTGCCAGCTCACCAAGGGACGTAGAGACCCAGTACTTC.

V and J are TRBV20-1 and TRBJ2-7, with unresolved D. There are 11 residues in the CDR3. The V gene's germline CDR1 is DFQATT and CDR2 SNEGSKA (reference sequence). V was pared by 2 bases and J by 3 bases, with 5 bases between. The CDR3 here is CSARFRYEQYF. The CDR3 DNA sequence: TGCAGTGCTAGATTTCGCTACGAGCAGTACTTC.

The rearrangement joins TRBV27 to TRBJ2-3; the match to TRBD1 covers 8 bases. CDR1 is MNHEY, CDR2 SMNVEV, per germline (reference sequence). Losses at the gene ends were 6 bases for V and 2 bases for J; bases not matched to a gene: 7. CDR3 length: 15 amino acids. The CDR3 loop is CASRIGQGPTDTQYF. The CDR3 DNA follows: TGTGCCAGCAGGATCGGACAGGGCCCCACAGATACGCAGTATTTT.

The chain links TRBV18 to TRBJ2-3; 9 bases agree with TRBD2. V lost 3 bases, J lost 2 bases, and 6 bases stayed unmatched. The CDR3 runs 16 residues. Germline V gene sequence: CDR1 KGHSH, CDR2 LQKENI. This chain's CDR3 is CASSPRLAGNTDTQYF. As DNA, the CDR3 is TGTGCCAGCTCACCCCGGCTAGCGGGGAACACAGATACGCAGTATTTT.

This sequence joins TRBV28 and TRBJ2-5; 7 bases agree with TRBD1. The J call could be wrong; TRBJ2-7 is a better fit for the DNA end. The germline CDR1 and CDR2 sequences are MDHEN and SYDVKM. The CDR3 is 13 amino acids. CDR3 amino acids: CASSPTGVHEQYF. CDR3 nucleotide sequence: TGTGCCAGCAGCCCAACAGGGGTCCACGAGCAGTACTTC.

The CDR3 region is CASSPRFGGGEKLFF. The CDR3, as DNA: TGTGCCAGTAGCCCTCGCTTTGGGGGCGGCGAAAAACTGTTTTTT. The genes are TRBV19 and TRBJ1-4; maybe TRBD1 (6 bases). CDR3 length: 15 residues. Germline CDR1 reads LNHDA; CDR2 reads SQIVND (reference sequence). Trimming stripped 6 bases from V and 8 bases from J, with 19 bases between.

This clone occurred a few times. The rearrangement joins TRBV11-2 to TRBJ1-1; 7 bases line up with TRBD1. The CDR3 runs 15 residues. Germline V CDR1 and CDR2: SGHAT, FQNNGV. V gave up 3 bases and J gave up 2 bases; unmatched junction bases: 6. The CDR3 protein is CASSFTGTANTEAFF. The CDR3 DNA is TGTGCCAGCAGCTTTACCGGGACAGCAAACACTGAAGCTTTCTTT.

J is TRBJ1-4 and V is TRBV9, with D perhaps matching TRBD1 (6 bases). With 0 bases removed from V and 3 bases from J, the gap between germline ends came to 9 bases. Looked up from germline, CDR1 is SGDLS and CDR2 is YYNGEE. The length of the CDR3 is 15 residues. CDR3 amino acids: CASSVEGGPNEKLFF. For the CDR3, the DNA is TGTGCCAGCAGCGTAGAAGGGGGGCCTAATGAAAAACTGTTTTTT.

V gene TRBV10-3 combines with J gene TRBJ1-1; possibly TRBD1 for D (6 bases). The CDR3 is 13 residues long. CDR1 and CDR2 from the germline V gene are ENHRY and SYGVKD. The V and J ends lost 3 bases and 6 bases respectively, with 11 bases between them. CDR3 coding DNA: TGTGCCATCAGTGATTACAGGGTTCCTGAAGCTTTCTTT. Its translation is CAISDYRVPEAFF.

This chain joins TRBV4-1 and TRBJ2-5, with TRBD1 matching 9 bases. The end of the DNA is better explained by TRBJ2-7, so the J call may be wrong. The length of the CDR3 is 16 residues. From germline, CDR1 is MGHRA and CDR2 YSYEKL. The DNA for the CDR3 is TGCGCCAGCAGCCAAGATCGAGGGACAGGGAGACACGAGCAGTACTTC. Its translation is CASSQDRGTGRHEQYF.

In its sample, this clone was seen once. The chain couples TRBV5-1 to TRBJ1-1, with TRBD1 identical over 7 bases. This CDR3 contains 16 residues. Germline V gene sequence: CDR1 SGHRS, CDR2 YFSETQ. The V and J ends lost 2 bases and 4 bases, in that order; junction bases with no gene match: 11. The CDR3 spells CASSLGQVPGATEAFF. The CDR3, as DNA: TGCGCCAGCAGCTTAGGACAGGTCCCCGGGGCCACTGAAGCTTTCTTT.

The J gene is TRBJ2-1, the V gene TRBV27, with 10 bases fitting TRBD2. Trimming removed 6 bases from V and 7 bases from J; junction bases left unmatched: 6. The CDR3 runs to 14 residues. Germline V gene sequence: CDR1 MNHEY, CDR2 SMNVEV (reference sequence). CDR3 protein: CASRTSGRVNEQFF. The CDR3 DNA reads TGTGCCAGCAGGACTAGCGGGCGGGTAAATGAGCAGTTCTTC.

The rearrangement links TRBV7-9 to TRBJ2-1; TRBD2 might be the D (5 bases). Trimming took 4 bases from V and 8 from J, leaving 21 bases between them. Germline V lookup: CDR1 SEHNR, CDR2 FQNEAQ (reference sequence). CDR3 length equals 16 residues. Here the CDR3 DNA reads TGTGCCAGCAGCTCCTCTATAGCGAGGCTGCGCCATGAGCAGTTCTTC. As protein: CASSSSIARLRHEQFF.

The CDR3 loop reads CASSLSGYGYTF. CDR3 sequence (DNA): TGTGCCAGCAGTTTATCAGGGTATGGCTACACCTTC. The gene calls are TRBV27 and TRBJ1-2; D not resolved. The V gene lost 0 bases and the J gene lost 5 bases, with 4 bases spanning the gap. CDR1 is MNHEY and CDR2 is SMNVEV in the germline V gene (reference sequence). This CDR3 spans 12 amino acids.

This chain connects TRBV19 to TRBJ1-4, with 11 bases aligning to TRBD1. The CDR3 runs to 18 residues. The trim removed 11 bases at V and 10 bases at J, leaving 24 bases unmatched. The germline CDR1 and CDR2 sequences are LNHDA and SQIVND (reference sequence). CDR3: CAGARKDRGRSLVVKLFF. The CDR3 coding sequence is TGTGCCGGGGCCCGAAAGGACAGGGGGCGAAGTTTAGTCGTAAAACTGTTTTTT.

This chain connects TRBV19 to TRBJ1-2; D perhaps matches TRBD1 (6 bases). The CDR3 covers 14 residues. Trimming removed 3 bases at V and 7 bases at J, with 15 bases between. Germline CDR1 reads LNHDA; CDR2 reads SQIVND (reference sequence). The CDR3 nucleotides are TGTGCCAGTAGTATCCAACAGGGAGGAGGTGGCTACACCTTC. Translation gives CASSIQQGGGGYTF.

The sample holds one count of this clone. The chain employs TRBV30 and TRBJ2-5; TRBD2 aligns across 8 bases. The junction had 12 bases not matched to a gene; V was cut back by 4 bases and J by 5 bases. Germline CDR1 is GTSNPN and CDR2 is SVGIG (reference sequence). The CDR3 consists of 15 residues. CDR3: CAWNLAGRGRETQYF. For the CDR3, the DNA is TGTGCCTGGAACTTAGCGGGAAGGGGTCGGGAGACCCAGTACTTC.

The chain combines TRBV2 with TRBJ2-1; D is undetermined. V was clipped by 2 bases and J by 1 base, with 6 bases between them. The CDR3 contains 14 residues. Germline values: CDR1 SNHLY, CDR2 FYNNEI. DNA for the CDR3: TGTGCCAGCAGTGAAACCCGGTCCTACAATGAGCAGTTCTTC. Translation: CASSETRSYNEQFF.